This entry is about one TCR beta chain. The antigen is undetermined. CDR1 SQVTM and CDR2 ANQGSEA come from the germline V gene. Trimming left V 7 bases short and J 11 bases short, with 24 bases between. CDR3 length equals 14 residues. The sample comes from a study of CD8+ T cells in alopecia areata. Study results and caveats: Normal scalp showed lower clonality than lesional scalp, especially alopecia totalis/universalis.

Sequencing templates came from extracted RNA that was reverse transcribed into cDNA. The data were produced by immunoSEQ multiplex PCR, yet TCRdb's version contains in-frame clones alone and is incomplete. The sample lists roughly 250,000 clones, roughly two thirds occurring once. The sample consisted of CD4+ T cells sorted from blood, taken at week 0. This TCR derives from a human donor with alopecia areata. The chain employs TRBV29-1 and TRBJ2-1, with no clear D. CDR3 sequence: CSARNNTPSEKQFF. In DNA form, the CDR3 reads TGCAGCGCCAGGAATAATACACCGTCGGAAAAGCAGTTCTTC.